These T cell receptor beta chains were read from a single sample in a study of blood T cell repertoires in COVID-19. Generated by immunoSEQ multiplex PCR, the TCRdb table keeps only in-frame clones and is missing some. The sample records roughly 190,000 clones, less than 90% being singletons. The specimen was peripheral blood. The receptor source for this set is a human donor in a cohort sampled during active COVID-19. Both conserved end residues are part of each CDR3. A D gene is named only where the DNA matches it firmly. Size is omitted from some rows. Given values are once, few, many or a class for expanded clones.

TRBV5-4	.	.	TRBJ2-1	TGTGCCAGCAGCTTGGACAGGGTGACCTACAATGAGCAGTTCTTC	CASSLDRVTYNEQFF
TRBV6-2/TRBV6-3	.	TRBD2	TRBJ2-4	TGTGCCAGCAGTTACCCGGGAGGGATTAAAAACATTCAGTACTTC	CASSYPGGIKNIQYF
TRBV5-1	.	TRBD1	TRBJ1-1	TGCGCCAGCAGCAGTTTACGACAGGGCCCCACTGAAGCTTTCTTT	CASSSLRQGPTEAFF
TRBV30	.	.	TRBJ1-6	TGTGCCTGGAGGTTGGAGACGTATAATTCACCCCTCCACTTT	CAWRLETYNSPLHF
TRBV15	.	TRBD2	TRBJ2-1	TGTGCCACCAGCAGTAGACTAGCGGGCCATGAGCAGTTCTTC	CATSSRLAGHEQFF
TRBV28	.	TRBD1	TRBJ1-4	TGTGCCAGCAGTTCTGAGGGGGCAGGTAATGAAAAACTGTTTTTT	CASSSEGAGNEKLFF
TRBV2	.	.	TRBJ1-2	TGTGCCAGCAGTGGACAATTAGGGACATACGATGGCTACACCTTC	CASSGQLGTYDGYTF
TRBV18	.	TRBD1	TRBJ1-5	TGTGCCAGCTCACCACCGAATCAGGGGGCTAGTCAGCCCCAGCATTTT	CASSPPNQGASQPQHF
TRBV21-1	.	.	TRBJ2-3	TGTGCCAGCAGCAAAGTGTTTACGGGAGATACGCAGTATTTT	CASSKVFTGDTQYF
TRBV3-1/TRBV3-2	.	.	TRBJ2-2	TGTGCCAGCAGCCCCGCGCCTTTTGACTCTTCCGGGGAGCTGTTTTTT	CASSPAPFDSSGELFF
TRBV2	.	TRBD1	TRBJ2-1	TGTGCCAGCAGTGGACAGGGGATTCCCTACAATGAGCAGTTCTTC	CASSGQGIPYNEQFF
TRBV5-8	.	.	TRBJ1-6	TGTGCCAGCACCCCAGGACTCTATAATTCACCCCTCCACTTT	CASTPGLYNSPLHF
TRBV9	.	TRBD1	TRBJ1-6	TGTGCCAGCAGCCAAGGACAGGGCGGGTATAATTCACCCCTCCACTTT	CASSQGQGGYNSPLHF
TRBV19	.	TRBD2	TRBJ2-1	TGTGCCAGTACCTCAGGACTAGCGGACTACAATGAGCAGTTCTTC	CASTSGLADYNEQFF
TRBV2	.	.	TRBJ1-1	TGTGCCAGCAATAAACAGGGGAACACTGAAGCTTTCTTT	CASNKQGNTEAFF
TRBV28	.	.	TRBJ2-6	TGTGCCAGCAGTGGCAGGGGTCGTGGGGCCAACGTCCTGACTTTC	CASSGRGRGANVLTF
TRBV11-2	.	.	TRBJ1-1	TGTGCCAGCAGCCCAAGACCGGGGGCTGAAGCTTTCTTT	CASSPRPGAEAFF
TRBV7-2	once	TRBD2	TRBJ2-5	TGTGCCAGCAGCCCTTACGGACTAGACCAAGAGACCCAGTACTTC	CASSPYGLDQETQYF
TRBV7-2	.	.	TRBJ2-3	TGTGCCAGCAGCTTAGACGGGGGTAGCACAGATACGCAGTATTTT	CASSLDGGSTDTQYF
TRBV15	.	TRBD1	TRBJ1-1	TGTGCCACCAGCAGTGCCGGGACAGGGGGCAGGAACACTGAAGCTTTCTTT	CATSSAGTGGRNTEAFF
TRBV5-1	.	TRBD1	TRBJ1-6	TGCGCCAGCAGCTTGGGGGGACAGGGGACCGACTCACCCCTCCACTTT	CASSLGGQGTDSPLHF
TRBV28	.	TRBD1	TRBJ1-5	TGTGCCAGCAGTTTGGATACAGGGGGCACGCCGCCCCAGCATTTT	CASSLDTGGTPPQHF
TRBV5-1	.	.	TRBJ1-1	TGCGCCAGCAGCTTGGAGATCAGAAACACTGAAGCTTTCTTT	CASSLEIRNTEAFF
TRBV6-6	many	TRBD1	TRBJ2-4	TGTGCCAGCAGTTACCCCGGGACAGGGTACCAAAACATTCAGTACTTC	CASSYPGTGYQNIQYF
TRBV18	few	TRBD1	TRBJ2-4	TGTGCCAGCTCACCCCTAGGGGGGACAGGGCAAGCCAAAAACATTCAGTACTTC	CASSPLGGTGQAKNIQYF
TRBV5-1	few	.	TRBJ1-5	TGCGCCAGCAGCGACCCTGTGGAGCCTAATCAGCCCCAGCATTTT	CASSDPVEPNQPQHF
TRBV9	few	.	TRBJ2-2	TGTGCCAGCAGCGTAGAGTCGGGGGGCCAAGGCGGGGAGCTGTTTTTT	CASSVESGGQGGELFF
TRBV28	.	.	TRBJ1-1	TGTGCCAGCAGTTTAACCAGGCTGAACACTGAAGCTTTCTTT	CASSLTRLNTEAFF
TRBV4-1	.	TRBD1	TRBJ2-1	TGCGCCAGCAGCCAAGGACAGGGGACATACAATGAGCAGTTCTTC	CASSQGQGTYNEQFF
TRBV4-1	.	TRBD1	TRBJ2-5	TGCGCCAGCAGCCAACGGGTGGTCAGGGGGACGCGAGAGACCCAGTACTTC	CASSQRVVRGTRETQYF
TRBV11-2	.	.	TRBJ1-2	TGTGCCAGCAGCTTAGCAGGGGACTATGGCTACACCTTC	CASSLAGDYGYTF
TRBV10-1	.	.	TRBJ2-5	TGCGCCAGCAGTGAGTCGGCTCTGGGGGGGACCCAGTACTTC	CASSESALGGTQYF
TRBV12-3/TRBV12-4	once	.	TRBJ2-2	TGTGCCAGCAGCCTCACAGGGCCCGGGGAGCTGTTTTTT	CASSLTGPGELFF
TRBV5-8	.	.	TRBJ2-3	TGTGCCAGCATTCGTAGCGCAGATACGCAGTATTTT	CASIRSADTQYF
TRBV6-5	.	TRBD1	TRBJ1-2	TGTGCCAGCAGTTCAGGACAGGGGGGCTATGGCTACACCTTC	CASSSGQGGYGYTF
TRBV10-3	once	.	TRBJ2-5	TGTGCCATCAGCTGGACGGGTTTACCGGCGGGGCAAGAGACCCAGTACTTC	CAISWTGLPAGQETQYF
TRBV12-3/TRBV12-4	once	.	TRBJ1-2	TGTGCCACCCAACTACTCTCCGTTGGCACCTTC	CATQLLSVGTF
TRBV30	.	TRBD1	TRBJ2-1	TGTGCCTGGAGTGGGGGACAGGTGAGCTCCTACAATGAGCAGTTCTTC	CAWSGGQVSSYNEQFF
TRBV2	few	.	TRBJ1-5	TGTGCCAGCAGTGATTCGCTCGCTAGTCAGCCCCAGCATTTT	CASSDSLASQPQHF
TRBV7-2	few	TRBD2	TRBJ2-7	TGTGCCAGCATACTAGCGGGAGGATCCTACGAGCAGTACTTC	CASILAGGSYEQYF
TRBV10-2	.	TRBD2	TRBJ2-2	TGCGCCAGCACCCTAGCGGGGGGGCCGGGGACCGGGGAGCTGTTTTTT	CASTLAGGPGTGELFF
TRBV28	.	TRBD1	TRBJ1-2	TGTGCCAGCAGGGGACAGGGTGATGTTGGCTACACCTTC	CASRGQGDVGYTF
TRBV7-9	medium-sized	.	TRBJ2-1	TGTGCCAGCAGGTTACCACTTGCTTACAATGAGCAGTTCTTC	CASRLPLAYNEQFF
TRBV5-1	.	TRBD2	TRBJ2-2	TGCGCCAGCCGGGAGGACCTCACCGGGGAGCTGTTTTTT	CASREDLTGELFF
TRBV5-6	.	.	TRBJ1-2	TGTGCCAGCAGCTCGGGTCCCGGGGGGCGTTATGGCTACACCTTC	CASSSGPGGRYGYTF
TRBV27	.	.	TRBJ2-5	TGTGCCAGCAGTTTATCGGGGGCCGGAGAGACCCAGTACTTC	CASSLSGAGETQYF
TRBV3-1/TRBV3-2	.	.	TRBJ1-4	TGTGCCAGCAGCCAAGAGGGGAGGGCAGATAGAGTGGAACTGTTTTTT	CASSQEGRADRVELFF
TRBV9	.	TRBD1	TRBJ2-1	TGTGCCAGCAGCACGATAACAGGGGCCAATGAGCAGTTCTTC	CASSTITGANEQFF
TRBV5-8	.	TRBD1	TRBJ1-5	TGTGCCAGCAGCTTTACAGGGGGCGCCCTGGGTCAGCCCCAGCATTTT	CASSFTGGALGQPQHF